The next 30 T cell receptor beta chains were all read from a single sample in a study of blood T cell repertoires in COVID-19. Method: immunoSEQ multiplex PCR; TCRdb's copy keeps in-frame clones and lacks some. The sample holds tens of thousands of clones, around 86% seen once. The sample consisted of peripheral blood. These receptors all come from a woman aged 55 to 70 with acute or convalescent COVID-19.

This clone has just a few counts. The chain uses TRBV3-1 (or the pseudogene TRBV3-2) and TRBJ1-1; TRBD1 is a possible D gene (5 bases). In germline, CDR1 is LGHDT, CDR2 YNNKEL (reference sequence). The CDR3 runs 14 residues. V lost 1 base and J 5 bases, leaving 11 bases between the germline ends. CDR3 region: CASSQGRVGTEAFF. The CDR3 DNA follows: TGTGCCAGCAGCCAAGGCAGGGTCGGTACTGAAGCTTTCTTT.

The chain uses TRBV29-1 and TRBJ2-7; 7 bases line up with TRBD1. With V trimmed by 2 bases and J by 4 bases, 17 bases remained unmatched. Germline V lookup: CDR1 SQVTM, CDR2 ANQGSEA. This CDR3 contains 17 residues. In DNA form, the CDR3 reads TGCAGCGTTGAACGTCTTGACCCACAGGGGCCGAGGTACGAGCAGTACTTC. Its protein is CSVERLDPQGPRYEQYF.

The rearrangement links TRBV9 to TRBJ1-4; D perhaps matches TRBD1 (5 bases). The germline CDR1 and CDR2 sequences are SGDLS and YYNGEE. The CDR3 spans 15 residues. The ends were cut back, 0 bases at V and 8 bases at J, with 14 bases in the middle. The CDR3 protein is CASSVAGVGGEKLFF. Here the CDR3 DNA reads TGTGCCAGCAGCGTAGCGGGGGTCGGAGGGGAAAAACTGTTTTTT. The full variable domain, with the rest looked up from reference TRBV9 and TRBJ1-4, is DSGVTQTPKHLITATGQRVTLRCSPRSGDLSVYWYQQSLDQGLQFLIQYYNGEERAKGNILERFSAQQFPDLHSELNLSSLELGDSALYFCASSVAGVGGEKLFFGSGTQLSVL.

The V call is TRBV7-2, the J call TRBJ1-2, with 7 bases fitting TRBD1. This CDR3 is built from 16 residues. V trimming: 4 bases; J trimming: 0 bases; junction bases outside the gene matches: 8. Germline CDR1 and CDR2: SGHTA and FQGNSA. The CDR3 spells CASSSRTGDTNYGYTF. The DNA of the CDR3 is TGTGCCAGCAGCTCACGGACAGGAGACACTAACTATGGCTACACCTTC.

This chain uses TRBV29-1 with TRBJ2-7; 7 bases align to TRBD2. The CDR3 contains 13 residues. The germline gives CDR1 SQVTM, CDR2 ANQGSEA. V lost 4 bases, J lost 0 bases, and 3 bases stayed unmatched. CDR3 region: CSVGEGYSYEQYF. CDR3 nucleotides: TGCAGCGTTGGGGAGGGCTACTCCTACGAGCAGTACTTC.

The genes are TRBV28 and TRBJ2-3, with 7 nucleotides matching TRBD1. From germline, CDR1 is MDHEN and CDR2 SYDVKM. J gave up 2 bases and V 6 bases, and 29 bases lay outside the gene matches. This CDR3 comprises 22 residues. This CDR3 reads CASRNLYGANGTVPLYTDTQYF. DNA for the CDR3: TGTGCCAGCAGAAACCTTTACGGGGCAAACGGGACAGTTCCTTTATACACAGATACGCAGTATTTT.

The CDR3 here is CASSRQGNQPQHF. Written as DNA, the CDR3 is TGTGCCAGCAGCCGACAGGGCAATCAGCCCCAGCATTTT. The J gene is TRBJ1-5, the V gene TRBV5-4; the D gene is possibly TRBD1 (6 bases). The CDR3 totals 13 residues. Germline assignment: CDR1 SGHNT and CDR2 YYREEE (reference sequence). Trimming cost V 4 bases and J 2 bases, with 7 bases left between them.

V gene TRBV19 combines with J gene TRBJ2-3, with TRBD1 identical over 8 bases. Germline CDR1 is LNHDA and CDR2 is SQIVND (reference sequence). V lost 4 bases to trimming and J lost 2 bases; unmatched junction nucleotides: 5. This CDR3 has 15 residues. This CDR3 reads CASSNRGKITDTQYF. The CDR3 DNA sequence: TGTGCCAGTAGTAACAGGGGGAAGATCACAGATACGCAGTATTTT.

This chain connects TRBV28 to TRBJ2-7; 12 bases match TRBD2. The CDR3 spans 15 residues. V gave up 1 base and J gave up 4 bases; unmatched junction bases: 2. Germline V gene data show CDR1 as MDHEN and CDR2 as SYDVKM. The CDR3: CASSLSLAGGYEQYF. The CDR3 DNA follows: TGTGCCAGCAGTTTATCTCTAGCGGGAGGGTACGAGCAGTACTTC.

DNA of the CDR3: TGTGCCAGCGATGGGACCGGGAGGAGCTATGGCTACACCTTC. It is translated as CASDGTGRSYGYTF. This chain joins TRBV2 and TRBJ1-2; TRBD1 might be the D (5 bases). Trimming left V 8 bases short and J 4 bases short, with 17 bases between. The CDR3 consists of 14 residues. Per the germline V gene, CDR1 is SNHLY and CDR2 is FYNNEI.

The V and J genes are TRBV7-9 and TRBJ2-1, with TRBD1 identical over 7 bases. From germline, CDR1 is SEHNR and CDR2 FQNEAQ (reference sequence). Germline trimming cut 5 bases from V and 5 bases from J; bases unmatched to any gene: 6. The CDR3 sequence is 14 residues long. The CDR3 region has the DNA TGTGCCAGCAGCACACCGACAGGGAACAATGAGCAGTTCTTC. Translating gives CASSTPTGNNEQFF.

The chain joins TRBV27 to TRBJ2-7; tentatively, D is TRBD2 (6 bases). Trimming left V 0 bases short and J 6 bases short, with 12 bases between. The length of the CDR3 is 14 residues. The germline V gene has CDR1 MNHEY and CDR2 SMNVEV (reference sequence). CDR3 loop: CASSLSGGLPEQYF. The CDR3 DNA sequence: TGTGCCAGCAGTTTATCGGGGGGATTGCCCGAGCAGTACTTC.

The chain couples TRBV3-1 (or the pseudogene TRBV3-2) to TRBJ1-1; tentatively, D is TRBD1 (6 bases). This CDR3 region has 14 residues. CDR1 LGHDT and CDR2 YNNKEL come from the germline V gene (reference sequence). Trimming left V 6 bases short and J 1 base short, with 12 bases between. In DNA, the CDR3 is TGTGCCAGCAGACCTTTGGACAGGAACACTGAAGCTTTCTTT. As protein: CASRPLDRNTEAFF.

The chain combines TRBV27 with TRBJ1-6; D may be TRBD1 (6 bases). V gave up 5 bases and J gave up 0 bases, with 14 bases separating them. CDR1 is MNHEY, CDR2 SMNVEV, per germline (reference sequence). This CDR3 has 17 residues. Written as DNA, the CDR3 is TGTGCCAGCAGTGGGACACCGCAGAGCTCCTATAATTCACCCCTCCACTTT. Amino acid sequence: CASSGTPQSSYNSPLHF.

V and J are TRBV10-3 and TRBJ2-2; D is perhaps TRBD2 (7 bases). The germline V gene encodes CDR1 ENHRY and CDR2 SYGVKD. V was shortened by 8 bases and J by 4 bases, with 14 bases between the two germline ends. The CDR3 covers 14 residues. CDR3 sequence reads: CAISGGGATGELFF. CDR3 DNA sequence: TGTGCCATCTCGGGTGGGGGGGCCACCGGGGAGCTGTTTTTT.

This clone was seen only a few times. In nucleotides, the CDR3 is TGCGCCAGCAGCTCCGGGACAGGGGGCAATCAGCCCCAGCATTTT. Protein sequence: CASSSGTGGNQPQHF. The chain has TRBV5-1 and TRBJ1-5; TRBD1 agrees at 10 bases. The CDR3 has 15 amino acids. V dropped 3 bases and J dropped 2; count of bases not matched to a gene: 2. Germline V gene sequence: CDR1 SGHRS, CDR2 YFSETQ.

The chain links TRBV7-8 to TRBJ1-2; 9 nucleotides match TRBD1. Per the germline V gene, CDR1 is SGHVS and CDR2 is FQNEAQ. V shed 5 bases and J 4 bases; nucleotides not matched to a gene: 11. The CDR3 contains 16 residues. For the CDR3, the DNA is TGTGCCAGCAGCGCCGGGACAGGGAGCTCCTTCTATGGCTACACCTTC. It codes for CASSAGTGSSFYGYTF.

The chain has TRBV5-5 and TRBJ2-5; 8 bases agree with TRBD1. V dropped 7 bases and J dropped 0; count of bases not matched to a gene: 2. The CDR3 consists of 13 residues. Germline V gene data show CDR1 as SGHKS and CDR2 as YYEKEE (reference sequence). The chain's CDR3 is CASLQGDQETQYF. The CDR3 coding sequence is TGTGCCAGCCTACAGGGGGACCAAGAGACCCAGTACTTC.

The rearrangement uses TRBV24-1 and TRBJ2-3; 10 positions agree with TRBD2. The V segment lost 6 bases and the J segment 1 base; nucleotides outside the gene matches: 3. The CDR3 loop spans 15 amino acids. The germline V gene has CDR1 KGHDR and CDR2 SFDVKD. CDR3 sequence reads: CATSRTSGGTDTQYF. The CDR3 bases are TGTGCCACCAGTAGGACTAGCGGAGGCACAGATACGCAGTATTTT.

The chain combines TRBV19 with TRBJ1-3, with 9 bases that match TRBD1. V dropped 4 bases and J dropped 0; count of bases not matched to a gene: 4. This CDR3 has 16 residues. Germline values: CDR1 LNHDA, CDR2 SQIVND (reference sequence). CDR3 in amino acids: CASSTTGGVSGNTIYF. DNA for the CDR3: TGTGCCAGTAGTACCACAGGGGGCGTCTCTGGAAACACCATATATTTT.

This clone was counted once. The CDR3 region is CASSFGTIPFRRGYTF. The CDR3 DNA reads as TGTGCCAGCAGTTTCGGAACTATCCCGTTTAGGAGGGGCTACACCTTC. The chain has TRBV28 and TRBJ1-2; D call uncertain. This CDR3 has 16 amino acids. CDR1 is MDHEN, CDR2 SYDVKM, per germline. V was clipped by 3 bases and J by 8 bases, with 22 bases between them.

V gene TRBV5-4 combines with J gene TRBJ2-1; 11 nucleotides match TRBD2. The CDR3 extends over 14 amino acids. The germline CDR1 and CDR2 sequences are SGHNT and YYREEE (reference sequence). The V gene end was trimmed by 2 bases and the J gene end by 7 bases; junction bases not matched to a gene: 2. The CDR3 loop reads CASSFPSGRNEQFF. In DNA, the CDR3 is TGTGCCAGCAGCTTCCCTAGCGGGAGGAATGAGCAGTTCTTC.

The chain joins TRBV28 to TRBJ1-1; possible D gene TRBD1, 6 bases. With 8 bases removed from V and 3 bases from J, the gap between germline ends came to 16 bases. This CDR3 has 14 residues. Germline CDR1 reads MDHEN; CDR2 reads SYDVKM. Here the CDR3 reads CASCRGQVHTEAFF. The CDR3 DNA follows: TGTGCCAGCTGCAGGGGTCAGGTCCACACTGAAGCTTTCTTT.

This clone has only a few counts. This sequence joins TRBV12-3 or TRBV12-4 and TRBJ1-1; the D gene is possibly TRBD1 (6 bases). V lost 6 bases and J 4 bases, leaving 9 bases between the germline ends. The CDR3 has 12 amino acids. CDR3 amino acids: CASSTGSTEAFF. In DNA, the CDR3 is TGTGCCAGCAGCACAGGGTCCACTGAAGCTTTCTTT.

The V gene is TRBV2, the J gene TRBJ2-1; 8 positions agree with TRBD1. V was clipped by 4 bases and J by 6 bases; unmatched bases: 8. This CDR3 spans 15 amino acids. Looked up from germline, CDR1 is SNHLY and CDR2 is FYNNEI. CDR3 sequence reads: CASSADRVEGNEQFF. The CDR3 nucleotides read TGTGCCAGCAGTGCGGACAGGGTGGAAGGCAATGAGCAGTTCTTC.

The sample holds a few counts of this clone. This sample includes further DNA sequences coding for the same CDR3. The chain employs TRBV7-9 and TRBJ1-1; maybe TRBD1 (5 bases). The CDR3 consists of 13 residues. Germline values: CDR1 SEHNR, CDR2 FQNEAQ (reference sequence). V was pared by 2 bases and J by 1 base, with 5 bases between. This chain's CDR3 is CASSLQGNTEAFF. CDR3 DNA sequence: TGTGCCAGCAGCTTACAGGGGAACACTGAAGCTTTCTTT.

The genes are TRBV6-5 and TRBJ2-7, with D possibly TRBD1 on 6 matching bases. V was pared by 2 bases and J by 1 base, with 9 bases between. Per the germline V gene, CDR1 is MNHEY and CDR2 is SVGAGI. This CDR3 comprises 14 residues. As DNA, the CDR3 is TGTGCCAGCAGTTACGGGGACACATCCTACGAGCAGTACTTC. It specifies CASSYGDTSYEQYF.

This clone has just a few counts. This chain connects TRBV19 to TRBJ1-1, with TRBD1 identical over 10 bases. Losses at the gene ends were 7 bases for V and 4 bases for J; bases not matched to a gene: 6. There are 14 residues in the CDR3. Germline assignment: CDR1 LNHDA and CDR2 SQIVND (reference sequence). The CDR3: CASTGTGDSTEAFF. CDR3 in DNA: TGTGCCAGTACTGGGACAGGGGACAGCACTGAAGCTTTCTTT.

The gene calls are TRBV19 and TRBJ1-2, with a tentative D call TRBD1 (6 bases). The CDR3 has 12 amino acids. Germline V gene data show CDR1 as LNHDA and CDR2 as SQIVND (reference sequence). V was clipped by 11 bases and J by 0 bases, with 10 bases between them. The CDR3 DNA sequence: TGTGCCGCGAGGGGGACTAACTATGGCTACACCTTC. Its translation is CAARGTNYGYTF.

The CDR3: CASSLWDRGHSNQPQHF. DNA of the CDR3: TGTGCCAGCAGTTTATGGGACAGGGGACATAGCAATCAGCCCCAGCATTTT. The gene calls are TRBV28 and TRBJ1-5, with 9 nucleotides matching TRBD1. Germline lookup yields CDR1 MDHEN and CDR2 SYDVKM. V gave up 0 bases and J gave up 0 bases; unmatched junction bases: 3. The CDR3 extends over 17 amino acids. The whole variable domain, filled in from reference TRBV28 and TRBJ1-5, reads DVKVTQSSRYLVKRTGEKVFLECVQDMDHENMFWYRQDPGLGLRLIYFSYDVKMKEKGDIPEGYSVSREKKERFSLILESASTNQTSMYLCASSLWDRGHSNQPQHFGDGTRLSIL.